This TCR beta chain was sequenced during a study of CD8+ T cells in alopecia areata. Study results and limitations: On tofacitinib, scalp and blood still held many of the expanded lesional clones.

Regarding this clone: The antigen is unknown.

Treatment defined: oral pan-JAK inhibitor, 5-10 mg twice daily. RNA extraction was followed by reverse transcription into cDNA, which acted as the sequencing template. The protocol was immunoSEQ multiplex PCR, while the TCRdb copy is restricted to in-frame clones and leaves out a portion. The repertoire holds under 150,000 clones, with 56% as singletons. This sequence originates from a human donor with alopecia areata. The material sequenced was CD4+ T cells sorted from blood, taken at week 24, from a patient treated with tofacitinib.

The CDR3 protein is CASSRGGAAEAFF. CDR3 in DNA: TGTGCCAGCAGTCGCGGTGGGGCAGCTGAAGCTTTCTTT. The chain uses TRBV6-5 and TRBJ1-1, with a possible D match to TRBD1 (5 bases). The V gene lost 5 bases and the J gene lost 6 bases, with 13 bases spanning the gap. The CDR3 consists of 13 residues. Germline CDR1 is MNHEY and CDR2 is SVGAGI.